Each of the 20 T cell receptor beta chains below was sequenced from the same sample in a study of blood T cells in healthy people across ages (dated by TCRdb to about 2015). Libraries were prepared through 5' RACE. Reads for this sample came from an Illumina HiSeq 2500. The second PCR ran for about 6 to 11 cycles and used a J-beta primer mix along with a sample-barcoded 5' primer. Starting from the raw public reads, TCRdb applied fastp trimming at Q25, assembled clones with MiXCR and retained in-frame beta chains. Rows merge per CDR3 protein into single entries with the most common DNA and genes. In this sample the table shows some 1.1 million distinct CDR3 sequences, around two fifths of which occur a single time. Together, the top ten hold around 12% of the sample. Sample: blood. The origin of the receptors is a man in his late teens or twenties in good health.

This clonotype came up a few times. CDR3 DNA sequence: TGCAGTGCTAGAGATTTTCCCGCGGAGAGAAACTATGGCTACACCTTC. Translating gives CSARDFPAERNYGYTF. The rearrangement links TRBV20-1 to TRBJ1-2, with D unclear. Trimming removed 0 bases from V and 2 bases from J, with 16 bases in between. The CDR3 loop spans 16 amino acids. CDR1 DFQATT and CDR2 SNEGSKA come from the germline V gene (reference sequence).

With respect to this clonotype: A junction end diverges from the germline sequence, so it may reflect a read error. The V gene is TRBV24-1, the J gene TRBJ2-3; D gene unclear. The germline V gene encodes CDR1 KGHDR and CDR2 SFDVKD. The CDR3 consists of 12 residues. The chain's CDR3 is CAISETADTQYF. Here the CDR3 DNA reads TGTGCCATCAGTGAGACGGCAGATACGCAGTATTTT.

This clonotype has a handful of counts. This rearrangement joins TRBV6-5 to TRBJ2-1; 8 positions match TRBD1. CDR3 length: 15 amino acids. The V gene's germline CDR1 is MNHEY and CDR2 SVGAGI. V lost 4 bases, J lost 6 bases, and 8 bases stayed unmatched. The CDR3 DNA follows: TGTGCCAGCAGTTTATTTGACAGGGGAGGCAATGAGCAGTTCTTC. It translates to CASSLFDRGGNEQFF.

The rearrangement links TRBV6-6 to TRBJ1-2; possible D gene TRBD1, 6 bases. The V end lost 6 bases, the J end lost 4 bases, and 21 bases lay between the germline ends. Germline-derived CDR1 and CDR2 are MNHNY and SVGAGI (reference sequence). The CDR3 is 16 residues long. The CDR3, as DNA: TGTGCCAGCAGCAACAGGGCTGACCCCACCGGCTATGGCTACACCTTC. Translating it yields CASSNRADPTGYGYTF.

The chain carries TRBV20-1 and TRBJ1-4; D possibly corresponds to TRBD1 (5 bases). The germline CDR1 and CDR2 sequences are DFQATT and SNEGSKA (reference sequence). Trimming cost V 6 bases and J 6 bases, with 14 bases left between them. The CDR3 has 13 residues. This chain's CDR3 is CSARPVGDEKLFF. In nucleotides, the CDR3 is TGCAGTGCCCGACCAGTAGGGGATGAAAAACTGTTTTTT.

In this sample, this clonotype turned up a few times. The chain links TRBV4-1 to TRBJ2-7; D remains ambiguous. The CDR3 consists of 13 residues. V lost 4 bases and J lost 5, with 12 bases in between. Germline CDR1 MGHRA, CDR2 YSYEKL. CDR3 region: CASSRAHSHEQYF. As DNA, the CDR3 is TGCGCCAGCAGCCGCGCCCATTCTCACGAGCAGTACTTC.

This clonotype was counted a few times. The V and J genes are TRBV7-2 and TRBJ2-7; D is perhaps TRBD1 (5 bases). The better agreement between TRBJ2-5 and the DNA end casts doubt on the J call. Germline V gene data show CDR1 as SGHTA and CDR2 as FQGNSA. The length of the CDR3 is 14 residues. As DNA, the CDR3 is TGTGCCAGCAGCCTAAGACAGTCAAAAACGACCCAGTACTTC. This codes for CASSLRQSKTTQYF.

This clonotype was seen more than once but under ten times. The genes are TRBV7-2 and TRBJ2-3; no firm D call. Per the germline V gene, CDR1 is SGHTA and CDR2 is FQGNSA. V was shortened by 5 bases and J by 4 bases, with 16 bases between the two germline ends. The CDR3 extends over 15 amino acids. The CDR3 region is CASSPGSKGSDTQYF. The CDR3 bases are TGTGCCAGCAGCCCAGGATCCAAAGGGTCAGATACGCAGTATTTT.

This clonotype was counted between two and nine times. In DNA form, the CDR3 reads TGTGCCAGCAGCCAAACTAGCAGCGGGGGGGTAGCCTACGAGCAGTACTTC. Encoded protein: CASSQTSSGGVAYEQYF. The chain couples TRBV4-2 to TRBJ2-7; 10 bases are a match to TRBD2. V was clipped by 2 bases and J by 2 bases; unmatched bases: 9. The germline V gene encodes CDR1 LGHNA and CDR2 YNFKEQ. There are 17 residues in the CDR3.

In its sample, this clonotype was seen a few times. The CDR3 loop is CASNRQGASYEQYF. The CDR3 DNA reads as TGCGCCAGCAACAGACAGGGGGCCTCCTACGAGCAGTACTTC. The chain has TRBV10-2 and TRBJ2-7, with 10 nucleotides matching TRBD1. Germline V lookup: CDR1 WSHSY, CDR2 SAAADI. The CDR3 consists of 14 residues. The V segment lost 7 bases and the J segment 0 bases; nucleotides outside the gene matches: 3.

The chain joins TRBV2 to TRBJ2-2, with no clear D. CDR1 and CDR2 (germline): SNHLY, FYNNEI. The CDR3 consists of 15 residues. V was pared by 5 bases and J by 1 base, with 11 bases between. DNA of the CDR3: TGTGCCAGCAGTATGGTGCCACAGAACACCGGGGAGCTGTTTTTT. Its protein product is CASSMVPQNTGELFF. Full variable domain (rest looked up from reference TRBV2 and TRBJ2-2): EPEVTQTPSHQVTQMGQEVILRCVPISNHLYFYWYRQILGQKVEFLVSFYNNEISEKSEIFDDQFSVERPDGSNFTLKIRSTKLEDSAMYFCASSMVPQNTGELFFGEGSRLTVL.

This clonotype was counted between two and nine times. The rearrangement uses TRBV20-1 and TRBJ2-2; D not certain. The germline V gene has CDR1 DFQATT and CDR2 SNEGSKA (reference sequence). The CDR3 runs 13 residues. Trimming left V 1 base short and J 4 bases short, with 7 bases between. The CDR3 protein is CSARGRTTGELFF. The DNA for the CDR3 is TGCAGTGCTAGAGGCCGGACCACCGGGGAGCTGTTTTTT.

The chain joins TRBV15 to TRBJ1-5; D uncertain. This CDR3 has 12 amino acids. The germline V gene has CDR1 LNHNV and CDR2 YYDKDF (reference sequence). With 8 bases removed from V and 0 bases from J, the gap between germline ends came to 5 bases. This CDR3 reads CATAPSNQPQHF. For the CDR3, the DNA is TGTGCCACCGCCCCTAGCAATCAGCCCCAGCATTTT.

This clonotype was seen a handful of times. CDR3 nucleotides: TGTGCCAGCAGCCCAACATCCAATCAGCCCCAGCATTTT. Protein product: CASSPTSNQPQHF. V is TRBV3-1 and J is TRBJ1-5; D ambiguous. V gave up 4 bases and J gave up 3 bases, with 7 bases separating them. This CDR3 contains 13 residues. Germline V gene lookup returns CDR1 LGHDT and CDR2 YNNKEL (reference sequence).

This clonotype was observed a handful of times. This rearrangement joins TRBV6-5 to TRBJ1-2, with 7 bases identical to TRBD1. The CDR3 sequence is 17 residues long. Looked up from germline, CDR1 is MNHEY and CDR2 is SVGAGI. Losses at the gene ends were 5 bases for V and 1 base for J; bases not matched to a gene: 13. CDR3 bases: TGTGCCAGCAGTACCGGACAGGTACCTCCATTTAACTATGGCTACACCTTC. Translating gives CASSTGQVPPFNYGYTF.

This clonotype was counted only a few times. The rearrangement uses TRBV5-1 and TRBJ2-6; D call uncertain. The germline V gene has CDR1 SGHRS and CDR2 YFSETQ. The CDR3 has 14 residues. V was clipped by 7 bases and J by 2 bases, with 10 bases between them. The chain's CDR3 is CASERTTGANVLTF. CDR3 coding DNA: TGCGCCAGCGAGAGAACGACTGGGGCCAACGTCCTGACTTTC.

As for this clonotype: One end of the junction fails to match germline, which may point to a read error. V usage is TRBV2 and J usage is TRBJ2-3, with 9 bases that match TRBD1. This CDR3 region has 15 residues. Germline V lookup: CDR1 SNHLY, CDR2 FYNNEI. CDR3 sequence (DNA): TGTGCCAGCACCAGGGGACAGGGAAACACAGGTACGCAGTATTTT. Protein: CASTRGQGNTGTQYF.

The chain joins TRBV7-9 to TRBJ2-3; 14 bases map to TRBD2. V dropped 5 bases and J dropped 14; count of bases not matched to a gene: 6. Germline lookup yields CDR1 SEHNR and CDR2 FQNEAQ (reference sequence). This CDR3 spans 13 amino acids. The DNA for the CDR3 is TGTGCCAGCAGCAAGGGACTAGCGGGAGTCCCGTATTTT. Its translation is CASSKGLAGVPYF.

This clonotype has more than one count but fewer than ten. The V and J genes are TRBV7-2 and TRBJ1-1; 8 positions agree with TRBD1. V was pared by 1 base and J by 5 bases, with 6 bases of the junction left unmatched. The CDR3 consists of 15 residues. Germline lookup yields CDR1 SGHTA and CDR2 FQGNSA. DNA of the CDR3: TGTGCCAGCAGCTTAGGGACAGGGAGTCGAACTGAAGCTTTCTTT. This sequence encodes CASSLGTGSRTEAFF.

This chain connects TRBV20-1 to TRBJ2-3, with TRBD2 matching over 14 bases. The germline CDR1 and CDR2 sequences are DFQATT and SNEGSKA (reference sequence). V was clipped by 6 bases and J by 4 bases; unmatched bases: 6. The CDR3 contains 15 residues. The DNA for the CDR3 is TGCAGTGCCCTTCGACTAGCGGGGGGGCCAGATACGCAGTATTTT. It codes for CSALRLAGGPDTQYF.